One sample yielded the 21 T cell receptor beta chains listed below, sequenced in a study of T cell responses to AZD1222 COVID-19 vaccine. Sequencing was performed with immunoSEQ multiplex PCR; in TCRdb, only in-frame clones are kept and a portion is missing. The sample shows approximately 130,000 clones, roughly 92% of them seen only once. This specimen was peripheral blood, taken 28 days after the second AZD1222 dose. These receptors originate from an adult who received the AZD1222 COVID-19 vaccine.

This chain joins TRBV4-1 and TRBJ1-3; a weak D match, TRBD1 (6 bases). Germline CDR1 is MGHRA and CDR2 is YSYEKL. The CDR3 totals 16 residues. V was clipped by 0 bases and J by 0 bases, with 9 bases between them. The CDR3 DNA reads as TGCGCCAGCAGCCAAGATGACAGGAGCTCTGGAAACACCATATATTTT. Its translation is CASSQDDRSSGNTIYF.

The chain combines TRBV6-5 with TRBJ1-1, with 8 nucleotides matching TRBD1. CDR1 and CDR2 from the germline V gene are MNHEY and SVGAGI. The CDR3 contains 13 residues. J gave up 1 base and V 7 bases, and 2 bases lay outside the gene matches. The CDR3 nucleotides are TGTGCCAGCAAGGACAGGGCGAACACTGAAGCTTTCTTT. Residues: CASKDRANTEAFF.

This rearrangement joins TRBV30 to TRBJ2-1; 12 nucleotides line up with TRBD2. The ends lost 3 bases at V and 9 bases at J; junction bases unmatched: 9. Germline V gene lookup returns CDR1 GTSNPN and CDR2 SVGIG (reference sequence). This CDR3 has 15 residues. CDR3 coding DNA: TGTGCCTGGAGCCGGGGCCTAGCGGGAGGGGCTGAGCAGTTCTTC. Translating gives CAWSRGLAGGAEQFF.

This chain links TRBV5-1 with TRBJ1-2, with TRBD1 matching 9 bases. This CDR3 has 17 amino acids. Unmatched junction bases numbered 14, after V lost 4 bases and J lost 4 bases. Per the germline V gene, CDR1 is SGHRS and CDR2 is YFSETQ. The CDR3, as DNA: TGCGCCAGCAGCACAGGACAGGGGCCAACCTCGATCTATGGCTACACCTTC. Encoded protein: CASSTGQGPTSIYGYTF.

This chain uses TRBV4-3 with TRBJ2-1; 9 bases are shared with TRBD1. J gave up 2 bases and V 3 bases, and 5 bases lay outside the gene matches. Germline CDR1 LGHNA, CDR2 YSLEER. CDR3 length: 16 amino acids. As DNA, the CDR3 is TGCGCCAGCAGCCACCAGACAGGGGGACCCTACAATGAGCAGTTCTTC. This gives the protein CASSHQTGGPYNEQFF.

The J gene is TRBJ2-1, the V gene TRBV7-3; the match to TRBD2 covers 9 bases. This CDR3 region has 16 residues. Germline V gene data show CDR1 as SGHTA and CDR2 as FQGTGA. Trimming took 1 base from V and 2 from J; bases not matched to a gene: 3. CDR3 DNA: TGTGCCAGCAGCTTAAGCGGGGGGGCCCCCTACAATGAGCAGTTCTTC. Amino acid sequence: CASSLSGGAPYNEQFF.

CDR3 bases: TGTGCCAGCAGCCAAACAGGGATGTCTGAAGCTTTCTTT. Its translation: CASSQTGMSEAFF. The chain combines TRBV4-2 with TRBJ1-1, with D maybe TRBD1 (6 bases). V was cut by 2 bases and J by 6 bases, with 10 bases left in between. Germline CDR1 LGHNA, CDR2 YNFKEQ. This CDR3 spans 13 amino acids.

The CDR3 region is CASSIRAGGFHEQYF. In nucleotides, the CDR3 is TGTGCCAGTAGTATCAGGGCAGGGGGATTCCACGAGCAGTACTTC. The chain joins TRBV19 to TRBJ2-7; 7 bases map to TRBD1. Germline CDR1 and CDR2: LNHDA and SQIVND (reference sequence). The CDR3 totals 15 residues. V shed 3 bases and J 5 bases; nucleotides not matched to a gene: 10.

The V call is TRBV7-8, the J call TRBJ1-1, with TRBD1 as a possible D gene (5 bases). Trimming removed 1 base from V and 1 base from J, with 7 bases in between. Germline V CDR1 and CDR2: SGHVS, FQNEAQ. CDR3 length: 14 amino acids. The DNA for the CDR3 is TGTGCCAGCAGCTTAGTTCAGGGGAACACTGAAGCTTTCTTT. It encodes CASSLVQGNTEAFF.

CDR3: CSVATGAYGYTF. The CDR3 DNA reads as TGCAGCGTTGCCACTGGGGCCTATGGCTACACCTTC. The chain combines TRBV29-1 with TRBJ1-2; maybe TRBD1 (5 bases). The germline gives CDR1 SQVTM, CDR2 ANQGSEA. V dropped 4 bases and J dropped 4 bases, with 10 bases sitting between them. The CDR3 is 12 residues long. The full variable domain, its missing parts supplied by reference TRBV29-1 and TRBJ1-2, is SAVISQKPSRDICQRGTSLTIQCQVDSQVTMMFWYRQQPGQSLTLIATANQGSEATYESGFVIDKFPISRPNLTFSTLTVSNMSPEDSSIYLCSVATGAYGYTFGSGTRLTVV.

The chain employs TRBV5-1 and TRBJ2-5; perhaps TRBD1 as D (5 bases). V was trimmed by 2 bases and J by 2 bases, leaving 13 bases between them. Germline values: CDR1 SGHRS, CDR2 YFSETQ. The CDR3 sequence is 15 residues long. This CDR3 reads CASSFQGGAQETQYF. The CDR3 DNA follows: TGCGCCAGCAGCTTTCAGGGTGGGGCTCAAGAGACCCAGTACTTC.

This chain joins TRBV5-6 and TRBJ1-5; D is ambiguous. Trimming took 2 bases from V and 5 from J, leaving 11 bases between them. This CDR3 region has 14 residues. Germline CDR1 SGHDT, CDR2 YYEEEE. The CDR3 DNA sequence: TGTGCCAGCAGCTTTAGGGCAGAACATCAGCCCCAGCATTTT. This codes for CASSFRAEHQPQHF.

This clone was seen a few times. V gene TRBV18 combines with J gene TRBJ1-1; D not resolved. Germline V gene data show CDR1 as KGHSH and CDR2 as LQKENI. The CDR3 length is 16 residues. Between the trimmed V and J ends, which lost 6 bases and 0 bases, there was a span of 17 bases. The CDR3 nucleotides read TGTGCCAGCTCCCTCCAGGCAGCGGACTTGAACACTGAAGCTTTCTTT. It encodes CASSLQAADLNTEAFF.

This clone occurred once. V gene TRBV4-2 combines with J gene TRBJ1-6; 7 nucleotides match TRBD1. Losses at the gene ends were 1 base for V and 6 bases for J; bases not matched to a gene: 6. Germline CDR1 and CDR2: LGHNA and YNFKEQ. The CDR3 totals 16 residues. The CDR3 coding sequence is TGTGCCAGCAGCCAAGCCCAGGGACAGTTTAATTCACCCCTCCACTTT. Translation: CASSQAQGQFNSPLHF.

This clone was seen a single time. The CDR3 bases are TGTGCCAGCAGCTTGGAACGACGCGAGCAGTACTTC. Amino acid sequence: CASSLERREQYF. The chain employs TRBV5-4 and TRBJ2-7, with D unclear. The CDR3 length is 12 residues. V was shortened by 0 bases and J by 6 bases, with 7 bases between the two germline ends. The V gene's germline CDR1 is SGHNT and CDR2 YYREEE (reference sequence).

Here the CDR3 reads CASSQDGSRGEKLFF. The CDR3 nucleotides read TGCGCCAGCAGCCAAGATGGATCCCGGGGTGAAAAACTGTTTTTT. The chain uses TRBV4-1 and TRBJ1-4; D not resolved. CDR1 is MGHRA, CDR2 YSYEKL, per germline. The V and J ends lost 0 bases and 7 bases respectively, with 12 bases between them. CDR3 length equals 15 residues.

Of note for this clone: This same CDR3 is encoded by further DNA sequences in the sample. V is TRBV25-1 and J is TRBJ1-5, with unresolved D. The CDR3 is 12 amino acids. Looked up from germline, CDR1 is MGHDK and CDR2 is SYGVNS. V lost 8 bases, J lost 2 bases, and 7 bases lay in between. This CDR3 is CASRSGNQPQHF. The CDR3 region has the DNA TGTGCCAGCCGCTCGGGCAATCAGCCCCAGCATTTT.

This chain connects TRBV11-2 to TRBJ2-5, with TRBD1 matching 8 bases. The CDR3 sequence is 16 residues long. Trimming at V came to 3 bases and at J to 0 bases, leaving 6 bases not matched to a gene. The germline gives CDR1 SGHAT, CDR2 FQNNGV. CDR3 residues: CASSFTGGWYQETQYF. DNA of the CDR3: TGTGCCAGCAGCTTCACAGGGGGGTGGTACCAAGAGACCCAGTACTTC.

The chain links TRBV6-5 to TRBJ2-7, with a weak D call TRBD1 (8 bases). With 5 bases removed from V and 2 bases from J, the gap between germline ends came to 16 bases. In germline, CDR1 is MNHEY, CDR2 SVGAGI. The CDR3 covers 15 residues. CDR3 DNA sequence: TGTGCCAGCAGTCCCGGACAGGGAGGGGCCTACGAGCAGTACTTC. Protein product: CASSPGQGGAYEQYF.

V and J are TRBV21-1 and TRBJ2-2. TRBV21-1 is labeled a pseudogene. CDR3 length: 16 amino acids. The CDR3 nucleotides are TGTGCCAGCAGCAAAGGGGGTAAGTCAAACACCGGGGAGCTGTTTTTT. Its translation is CASSKGGKSNTGELFF.

This clone was recorded only once. The V and J genes are TRBV5-4 and TRBJ2-5; D is possibly TRBD1 or TRBD2 (6 bases each). CDR3 size: 13 residues. The V gene lost 4 bases and the J gene lost 5 bases, with 12 bases spanning the gap. The germline gives CDR1 SGHNT, CDR2 YYREEE (reference sequence). The CDR3 sequence is CASSMGGRETQYF. CDR3 coding DNA: TGTGCCAGCAGCATGGGGGGCAGGGAGACCCAGTACTTC.